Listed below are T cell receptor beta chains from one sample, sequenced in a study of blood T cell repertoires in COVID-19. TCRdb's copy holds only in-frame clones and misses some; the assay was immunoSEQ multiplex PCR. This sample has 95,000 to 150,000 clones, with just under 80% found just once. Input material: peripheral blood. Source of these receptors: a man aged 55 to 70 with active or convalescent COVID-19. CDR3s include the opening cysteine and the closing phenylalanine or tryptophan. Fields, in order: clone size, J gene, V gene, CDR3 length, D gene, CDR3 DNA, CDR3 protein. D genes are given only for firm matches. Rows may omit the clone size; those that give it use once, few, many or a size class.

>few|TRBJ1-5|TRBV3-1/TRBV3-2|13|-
TGTGCCAGCAGCCAGCGCAGGGAACAGCCCCAGCATTTT
CASSQRREQPQHF
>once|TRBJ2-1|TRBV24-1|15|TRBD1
TGTGCCACCAGTGATACCTCACAGGGGGCGAGTGAGCAGTTCTTC
CATSDTSQGASEQFF
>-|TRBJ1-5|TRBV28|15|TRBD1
TGTGCCAACCAAGCCAGGGGGTATAGCAATCAGCCCCAGCATTTT
CANQARGYSNQPQHF
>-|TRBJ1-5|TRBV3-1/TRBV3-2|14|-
TGTGCCAGCAGCCAGCAGACAGAAAATCAGCCCCAGCATTTT
CASSQQTENQPQHF
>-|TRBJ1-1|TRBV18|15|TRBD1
TGTGCCAGCTCACCCCGACAGGGGATGAACACTGAAGCTTTCTTT
CASSPRQGMNTEAFF
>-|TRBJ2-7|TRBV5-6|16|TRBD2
TGTGCCAGCAGCTTAGGAGTCGGGAGGGCCGGGTACGAGCAGTACTTC
CASSLGVGRAGYEQYF
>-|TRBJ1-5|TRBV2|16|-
TGTGCCAGCAGTGGACCGGGACAAAGAAGCAATCAGCCCCAGCATTTT
CASSGPGQRSNQPQHF
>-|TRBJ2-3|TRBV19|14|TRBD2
TGTGCCAGTAGGACTAGCGGGAGCCGTGATACGCAGTATTTT
CASRTSGSRDTQYF
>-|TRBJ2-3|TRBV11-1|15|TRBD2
TGTGCCAGCAGCAGGGACTATTCCGCGGGCGATACGCAGTATTTT
CASSRDYSAGDTQYF
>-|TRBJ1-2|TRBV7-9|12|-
TGTGCCAGCAGCTTAGGTGTACTAGGCTACACCTTC
CASSLGVLGYTF
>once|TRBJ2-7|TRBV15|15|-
TGTGCCACCAGCAGAGAAATCAGGGGTCTGAACGAGCAGTACTTC
CATSREIRGLNEQYF
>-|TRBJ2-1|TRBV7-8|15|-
TGTGCCAGCAGCTTAGGGCTAGGAGGCTACAATGAGCAGTTCTTC
CASSLGLGGYNEQFF
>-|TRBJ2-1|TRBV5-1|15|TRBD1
TGCGCCAGCACCCAACAGACAGGGGGGGATAATGAGCAGTTCTTC
CASTQQTGGDNEQFF
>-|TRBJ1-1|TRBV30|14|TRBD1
TGTGCCTGGAGTCGATCGGGACAGGGAACTGAAGCTTTCTTT
CAWSRSGQGTEAFF
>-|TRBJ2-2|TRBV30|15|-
TGTGCCTGGAGTGTTGGGGCCTTTAACACCGGGGAGCTGTTTTTT
CAWSVGAFNTGELFF
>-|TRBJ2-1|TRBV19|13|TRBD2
TGTGCCAGTAGTCAGTCTAGCGGGTATGAGCAGTTCTTC
CASSQSSGYEQFF
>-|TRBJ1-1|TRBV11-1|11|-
TGTGCCAGCAGCTTAGGGGCAGGGGCCGAATTT
CASSLGAGAEF
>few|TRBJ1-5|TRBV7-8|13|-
TGTGCCAGCAGCTTAAGGAGGGGTCAGCCCCAGCATTTT
CASSLRRGQPQHF
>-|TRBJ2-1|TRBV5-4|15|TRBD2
TGTGCCAGCAGCTTTAGCGGGGGGTCCTACAATGAGCAGTTCTTC
CASSFSGGSYNEQFF
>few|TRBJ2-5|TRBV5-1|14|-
TGCGCCAGCAGCTTGGTGGGGGGAGGAGAGACCCAGTACTTC
CASSLVGGGETQYF
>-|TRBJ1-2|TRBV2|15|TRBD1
TGTGCCAGCAGTGAAGCGCCCTCTCAGGGGGATGGCTACACCTTC
CASSEAPSQGDGYTF
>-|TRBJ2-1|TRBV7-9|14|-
TGTGCCAGCAGCTCCCCCTGGGCAGACAATGAGCAGTTCTTC
CASSSPWADNEQFF
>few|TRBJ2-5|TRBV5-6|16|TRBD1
TGTGCCAGCAGCTGGGGGACAGGGGTATCCCAAGAGACCCAGTACTTC
CASSWGTGVSQETQYF
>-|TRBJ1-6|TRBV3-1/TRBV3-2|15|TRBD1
TGTGCCAGCAGCCCCGAGCCAGGGGGCGGATCACCCCTCCACTTT
CASSPEPGGGSPLHF
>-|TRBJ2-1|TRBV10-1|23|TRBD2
TGCGCCAGCAGTGAGTTTGTGGGGCGAGGGACTAGCGGGGGTTCCCGACATAACAATGAGCAGTTCTTC
CASSEFVGRGTSGGSRHNNEQFF
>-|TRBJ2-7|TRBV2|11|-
TGTGCCAGCGCAGGGCGGTACGAGCAGTACTTC
CASAGRYEQYF
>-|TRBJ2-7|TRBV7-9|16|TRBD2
TGTGCCAGCAGCTCCATCTGGGCGGGAGGCTCCTACGAGCAGTACTTC
CASSSIWAGGSYEQYF
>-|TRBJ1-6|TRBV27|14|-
TGTGCCAGCAAGAGATCATCCTATAATTCACCCCTCCACTTT
CASKRSSYNSPLHF
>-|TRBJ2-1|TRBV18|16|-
TGTGCCAGCTCACTCTCCCTATGGGAGGCCGGGAATGAGCAGTTCTTC
CASSLSLWEAGNEQFF
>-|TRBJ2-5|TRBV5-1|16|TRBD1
TGCGCCAGCAGCCGTGGACAGGGGGCGAGGGAAGAGACCCAGTACTTC
CASSRGQGAREETQYF
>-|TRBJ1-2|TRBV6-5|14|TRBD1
TGTGCCAGCAGCCAAACGGGACAGTCCTATGGCTACACCTTC
CASSQTGQSYGYTF
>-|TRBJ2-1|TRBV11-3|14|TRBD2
TGTGCCAGCAGCTCTAAGCGGGGGTACAATGAGCAGTTCTTC
CASSSKRGYNEQFF
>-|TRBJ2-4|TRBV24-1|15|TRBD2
TGTGCCACCAGTGACCTGCGGGCGGGAGGGAACATTCAGTACTTC
CATSDLRAGGNIQYF
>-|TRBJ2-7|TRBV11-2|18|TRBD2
TGTGCCAGCAGCTCTGGACTAGCGGGAGTTCCATCCCCCTACGAGCAGTACTTC
CASSSGLAGVPSPYEQYF
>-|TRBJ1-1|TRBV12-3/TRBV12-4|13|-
TGTGCCAGCAGTAGGAAAGGGGGAACTGAAGCTTTCTTT
CASSRKGGTEAFF
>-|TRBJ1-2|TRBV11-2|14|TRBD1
TGTGCCAGCAGCTTGGAAAGGACAGGAGATGGCTACACCTTC
CASSLERTGDGYTF
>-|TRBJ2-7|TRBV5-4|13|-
TGTGCCAGCAGCTTGACAGGGACCTACGAGCAGTACTTC
CASSLTGTYEQYF
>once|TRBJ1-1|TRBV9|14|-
TGTGCCAGCAGCTCCCGGGAGGTGAACACTGAAGCTTTCTTT
CASSSREVNTEAFF
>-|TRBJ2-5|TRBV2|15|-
TGTGCCAGCAGTGAGTCGGCGACTGGACAAGAGACCCAGTACTTC
CASSESATGQETQYF
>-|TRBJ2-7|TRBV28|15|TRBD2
TGTGCCAGCACCTCCCCCAGCGGGAGCACCAACGAGCAGTACTTC
CASTSPSGSTNEQYF
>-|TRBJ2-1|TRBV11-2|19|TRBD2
TGTGCCAGCAGCTTAGTGGCTAGCGGGTCCCCCCGCTCCTACAATGAGCAGTTCTTC
CASSLVASGSPRSYNEQFF
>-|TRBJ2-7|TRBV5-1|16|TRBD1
TGCGCCAGCAGCTTGGCGGTGGGGGACAGGGGGTACGAGCAGTACTTC
CASSLAVGDRGYEQYF
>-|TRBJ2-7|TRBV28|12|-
TGTGCCAGCACTTCAGGGTTCGACGAGCAGTACTTC
CASTSGFDEQYF
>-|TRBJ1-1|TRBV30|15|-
TGTGCCTGGAGTCCCTTAAGGGGGTTGAACACTGAAGCTTTCTTT
CAWSPLRGLNTEAFF
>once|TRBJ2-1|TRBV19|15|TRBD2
TGTGCCAGTAGTGGATGGAGCGGGAACCACAATGAGCAGTTCTTC
CASSGWSGNHNEQFF
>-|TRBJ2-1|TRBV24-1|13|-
TGTGCCACCCGCGGAGGAGGTTACAATGAGCAGTTCTTC
CATRGGGYNEQFF
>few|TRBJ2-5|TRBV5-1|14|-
TGCGCCAGCAGCTTGGTTCCGGGGAAGGAGACCCAGTACTTC
CASSLVPGKETQYF
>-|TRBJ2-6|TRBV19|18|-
TGTGCCAGTAGTGGGTCTCAGGGGACCTCTTTTGGGGCCAACGTCCTGACTTTC
CASSGSQGTSFGANVLTF
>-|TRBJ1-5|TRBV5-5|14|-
TGTGCCAGCAGCTTGGACAGGGGCAATCAGCCCCAGCATTTT
CASSLDRGNQPQHF
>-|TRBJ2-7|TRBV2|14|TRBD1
TGTGCCAGCAACCCGGGACAGGGGGCCTACGAGCAGTACTTC
CASNPGQGAYEQYF
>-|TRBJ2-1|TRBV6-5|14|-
TGTGCCAGCAGGGGGAGCAGATCAAGGAATGAGCAGTTCTTC
CASRGSRSRNEQFF
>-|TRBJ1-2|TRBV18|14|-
TGTGCCAGCTCACCGTCAACAGGGAACTATGGCTACACCTTC
CASSPSTGNYGYTF
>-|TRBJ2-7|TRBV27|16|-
TGTGCCAGCAGTTCCCTAGAGGGCCTCCAAGTGGACGAGCAGTACTTC
CASSSLEGLQVDEQYF
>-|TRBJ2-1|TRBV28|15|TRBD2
TGTGCCAGCAGTGAATCTAGCGGGAGTAGGAATGAGCAGTTCTTC
CASSESSGSRNEQFF
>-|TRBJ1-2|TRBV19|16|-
TGTGCCAGTAGTATGAAACACATGACAGGACAGAATGGCTACACCTTC
CASSMKHMTGQNGYTF